This entry lists 22 T cell receptor beta chains sequenced from one sample in a study of T cells expressing NK-cell markers. From the 5' RACE reads, TCRdb lists one entry per CDR3 protein and no DNA. This sample contains 350,000 to 400,000 distinct CDR3 sequences. Sequencing used blood T cells: a sorted CD56 or NKG2C T cell subset, CD4+ or CD8+ T cells, or bulk PBMC T cells (not recorded which). These receptors were taken from a woman aged 45 to 65 in good health.

This chain uses TRBV7-2 with TRBJ2-1; no DNA is available, so the TRBD1 call from TCRdb remains unchecked. Germline V gene sequence: CDR1 SGHTA, CDR2 FQGNSA. The CDR3 covers 15 residues. The CDR3 here is CASSRQTSSFDEQFF.

The chain uses TRBV29-1 and TRBJ2-1; TCRdb's D call, TRBD1, is unchecked because there is no DNA. Germline assignment: CDR1 SQVTM and CDR2 ANQGSEA. The CDR3 is 13 amino acids. The CDR3 is CSVEGQGVDEQFF.

The rearrangement joins TRBV4-1 to TRBJ2-3; TCRdb designates TRBD1, a call that cannot be tested without DNA. Germline-derived CDR1 and CDR2 are MGHRA and YSYEKL. The CDR3 length is 14 residues. The chain's CDR3 is CASRLTGFADTQYF.

The chain carries TRBV6-5 and TRBJ2-1; no DNA is available, so the TRBD2 call from TCRdb remains unchecked. Germline V gene data show CDR1 as MNHEY and CDR2 as SVGAGI. The CDR3 spans 15 residues. This CDR3 is CASSYVVGEGIEQFF.

This chain uses TRBV6-6 with TRBJ2-4. The CDR3 length is 11 residues. Germline V gene lookup returns CDR1 MNHNY and CDR2 SVGAGI (reference sequence). The CDR3 is CASSYRDIQYF.

The CDR3 sequence: CSARDLYNEQFF. The genes are TRBV20-1 and TRBJ2-1. This CDR3 has 12 amino acids. Germline CDR1 and CDR2: DFQATT and SNEGSKA (reference sequence).

This CDR3 reads CASSPDREHGYTF. V is TRBV12-3 or TRBV12-4 and J is TRBJ1-2; TCRdb's D gene call, TRBD1, goes unchecked for lack of DNA. CDR3 length: 13 residues.

This sequence joins TRBV7-8 and TRBJ2-7; the TRBD1 assignment by TCRdb is unverifiable without DNA. The V gene's germline CDR1 is SGHVS and CDR2 FQNEAQ. The CDR3 spans 12 residues. The CDR3 is CASGQVRYEQYF.

J is TRBJ2-3 and V is TRBV25-1. CDR1 and CDR2 (germline): MGHDK, SYGVNS. The CDR3 consists of 11 residues. The CDR3 spells CASGSTDTQYF. Variable domain in full (rest from reference TRBV25-1 and TRBJ2-3): EADIYQTPRYLVIGTGKKITLECSQTMGHDKMYWYQQDPGMELHLIHYSYGVNSTEKGDLSSESTVSRIRTEHFPLTLESARPSHTSQYLCASGSTDTQYFGPGTRLTVL.

The V and J genes are TRBV6-5 and TRBJ1-1; the D call of TRBD1 rests on TCRdb alone, since no DNA is present to check it. The CDR3 is made up of 15 amino acids. Looked up from germline, CDR1 is MNHEY and CDR2 is SVGAGI. CDR3 residues: CASTLWTGGETEAFF.

This chain connects TRBV11-2 to TRBJ1-4. CDR1 is SGHAT and CDR2 is FQNNGV in the germline V gene. The CDR3 extends over 15 amino acids. CDR3: CASSRVGATNEKLFF.

This chain connects TRBV20-1 to TRBJ1-5. Germline lookup yields CDR1 DFQATT and CDR2 SNEGSKA (reference sequence). The CDR3 is 17 residues long. CDR3 in amino acids: CSATIAQRAYSNQPQHF.

The chain joins TRBV10-1 to TRBJ2-2; TCRdb outputs TRBD1, but without DNA this stays unchecked. In germline, CDR1 is WNHNN, CDR2 SYGVQD (reference sequence). The CDR3 totals 15 residues. This chain's CDR3 is CASSRATLNTGELFF.

The chain joins TRBV20-1 to TRBJ1-5. The germline gives CDR1 DFQATT, CDR2 SNEGSKA (reference sequence). The CDR3 is 14 residues long. The CDR3 is CSARVGDPNQPQHF.

The chain employs TRBV12-3 or TRBV12-4 and TRBJ2-1. This CDR3 spans 12 amino acids. The CDR3 reads CASASAYNEQFF.

The chain carries TRBV12-3 or TRBV12-4 and TRBJ2-5; TCRdb's assignment of TRBD2 cannot be checked, as there is no DNA. The length of the CDR3 is 12 residues. The CDR3 reads CASSQGLATQYF.

V usage is TRBV20-1 and J usage is TRBJ2-2; lacking DNA, the TRBD2 call made by TCRdb goes unchecked. Germline CDR1 reads DFQATT; CDR2 reads SNEGSKA (reference sequence). This CDR3 has 16 residues. The CDR3 protein is CSALQWGLAGTGELFF.

V is TRBV4-1 and J is TRBJ2-1. Germline assignment: CDR1 MGHRA and CDR2 YSYEKL. The CDR3 consists of 17 residues. The CDR3 here is CASSPAHTRSSYNEQFF.

The V call is TRBV6-5, the J call TRBJ1-2; lacking DNA, the TRBD1 call made by TCRdb goes unchecked. Germline V gene lookup returns CDR1 MNHEY and CDR2 SVGAGI. The CDR3 loop spans 17 amino acids. CDR3: CASSLYRGAAKTYGYTF.

The rearrangement uses TRBV30 and TRBJ1-5; no DNA is available, so the TRBD1 call from TCRdb remains unchecked. There are 13 residues in the CDR3. Germline V CDR1 and CDR2: GTSNPN, SVGIG (reference sequence). This CDR3 is CAWSQGTDQPQHF.

The rearrangement joins TRBV9 to TRBJ2-2; the D call of TRBD1 rests on TCRdb alone, since no DNA is present to check it. The germline CDR1 and CDR2 sequences are SGDLS and YYNGEE. CDR3 size: 14 residues. The chain's CDR3 is CASSPEVQGTVLFF.

The chain links TRBV5-1 to TRBJ2-5; the D call of TRBD1 rests on TCRdb alone, since no DNA is present to check it. CDR3 size: 14 residues. Germline values: CDR1 SGHRS, CDR2 YFSETQ. The CDR3 spells CATHREGAQETQYF. Full variable domain (remainder filled in from reference TRBV5-1 and TRBJ2-5): KAGVTQTPRYLIKTRGQQVTLSCSPISGHRSVSWYQQTPGQGLQFLFEYFSETQRNKGNFPGRFSGRQFSNSRSEMNVSTLELGDSALYLCATHREGAQETQYFGPGTRLLVL.